Below are 5 T cell receptor beta chains sequenced from a single sample in a study of blood T cells in healthy people across ages. Using a J-beta primer mix together with a sample-barcoded 5' primer, a second PCR was run for roughly 7 to 12 cycles. TCRdb passed the 5' RACE reads through MiXCR, listing each CDR3 protein once. This repertoire shows about 1.6 million distinct CDR3 sequences, roughly 30% found once; its top ten account for about 10%. Sequencing was performed on blood. The source of these receptors is a woman in her twenties or thirties in good health.

In this sample, this clonotype turned up many times. The chain links TRBV20-1 to TRBJ2-3; 7 bases line up with TRBD2. With V trimmed by 0 bases and J by 0 bases, 0 bases remained unmatched. The CDR3 is made up of 14 amino acids. Germline CDR1 is DFQATT and CDR2 is SNEGSKA (reference sequence). The CDR3 loop is CSARDSGSTDTQYF. DNA for the CDR3: TGCAGTGCTAGAGATAGCGGGAGCACAGATACGCAGTATTTT.

This clonotype was detected ten times or more. The chain's CDR3 is CASSLNVNTEAFF. CDR3 DNA: TGTGCCAGCAGCTTAAACGTGAACACTGAAGCTTTCTTT. This chain links TRBV12-3 or TRBV12-4 with TRBJ1-1; D unclear. The CDR3 contains 13 residues. V lost 6 bases to trimming and J lost 0 bases, with 8 bases between them.

This clonotype was detected a few times. V gene TRBV20-1 combines with J gene TRBJ2-7; 11 bases fit TRBD2. The CDR3 contains 14 residues. V trimming: 6 bases; J trimming: 3 bases; junction bases outside the gene matches: 7. Germline lookup yields CDR1 DFQATT and CDR2 SNEGSKA (reference sequence). CDR3 in amino acids: CSATLAGGLYEQYF. CDR3 nucleotide sequence: TGCAGTGCCACCCTAGCGGGGGGACTCTACGAGCAGTACTTC.

The gene calls are TRBV30 and TRBJ2-5; the D is unclear. V was shortened by 4 bases and J by 0 bases, with 9 bases between the two germline ends. Germline CDR1 and CDR2: GTSNPN and SVGIG (reference sequence). CDR3 length equals 13 residues. The CDR3 sequence is CAWTLGNQETQYF. The CDR3 region has the DNA TGTGCCTGGACCTTGGGTAACCAAGAGACCCAGTACTTC.

As concerns this clonotype: A read error is possible here, since a much larger clone lies one base away. The chain employs TRBV6-2 or TRBV6-3 and TRBJ2-7; D could derive from TRBD1 or TRBD2 (5 bases each). Trimming shortened V by 7 bases and J by 2 bases, and 21 bases separated the two germline ends. The CDR3 spans 16 residues. Per germline, CDR1 MNHEY and CDR2 SVGEGT. The DNA of the CDR3 is TGTGCCAGCACCAAGCAGAGCTGGGACCGCACCTACGAGCAGTACTTC. This gives the protein CASTKQSWDRTYEQYF.